This entry describes one T cell receptor beta chain. This record belongs to a study of T cell responses to AZD1222 COVID-19 vaccine. CDR3 length: 14 amino acids. Germline loops: CDR1 SGHRS, CDR2 YFSETQ. Deletions cut 0 bases from V and 5 bases from J, with 9 bases between. Assay: immunoSEQ multiplex PCR; the TCRdb copy retains only in-frame clones and omits some. The data show 100,000 to 150,000 clones, over 80% seen once. This specimen consisted of peripheral blood, obtained on day 0 of AZD1222 vaccination. The chain uses TRBV5-1 and TRBJ2-1; D remains ambiguous. The clonotype was recovered from an adult in good health. Here the CDR3 reads CASSLGSINNEQFF. The DNA of the CDR3 is TGCGCCAGCAGCTTGGGGTCGATTAACAATGAGCAGTTCTTC.